Following are 3 T cell receptor beta chains from one sample sequenced in a study of blood T cell repertoires in COVID-19. Clones were sequenced by immunoSEQ multiplex PCR, and TCRdb holds only the in-frame ones, with some missing. The table records approximately 180,000 clones, 80% to 90% of them present only once. Sequencing was carried out using peripheral blood. The receptors were sampled from a man in his sixties with acute or convalescent COVID-19.

The chain has TRBV7-8 and TRBJ2-5; tentative D call: TRBD2 (7 bases). Per germline, CDR1 SGHVS and CDR2 FQNEAQ. The CDR3 contains 16 residues. V was cut by 5 bases and J by 4 bases, with 20 bases left in between. The CDR3 region has the DNA TGTGCCAGCAGCCCCCAGGGGACTACCCTTGGAGAGACCCAGTACTTC. As protein: CASSPQGTTLGETQYF. Drawing the rest from reference TRBV7-8 and TRBJ2-5, the complete variable domain is GAGVSQSPRYKVAKRGQDVALRCDPISGHVSLFWYQQALGQGPEFLTYFQNEAQLDKSGLPSDRFFAERPEGSVSTLKIQRTQQEDSAVYLCASSPQGTTLGETQYFGPGTRLLVL.

Here the CDR3 reads CSVEGGLSDTQYF. The CDR3 DNA sequence: TGCAGCGTTGAGGGGGGGCTATCAGATACGCAGTATTTT. The rearrangement uses TRBV29-1 and TRBJ2-3, with D perhaps matching TRBD2 (7 bases). V shed 3 bases and J shed 4 bases, with 11 bases lying between them. Looked up from germline, CDR1 is SQVTM and CDR2 is ANQGSEA. The CDR3 totals 13 residues.

The rearrangement links TRBV2 to TRBJ2-7; D ambiguous. Trimming stripped 8 bases from V and 2 bases from J, with 13 bases between. Germline CDR1 SNHLY, CDR2 FYNNEI. This CDR3 region has 13 residues. CDR3 in DNA: TGTGCCAGCTCCCCTGAGCTTACCTACGAGCAGTACTTC. Amino acid sequence: CASSPELTYEQYF. Full variable domain (outside the CDR3, taken from reference TRBV2 and TRBJ2-7): EPEVTQTPSHQVTQMGQEVILRCVPISNHLYFYWYRQILGQKVEFLVSFYNNEISEKSEIFDDQFSVERPDGSNFTLKIRSTKLEDSAMYFCASSPELTYEQYFGPGTRLTVT.